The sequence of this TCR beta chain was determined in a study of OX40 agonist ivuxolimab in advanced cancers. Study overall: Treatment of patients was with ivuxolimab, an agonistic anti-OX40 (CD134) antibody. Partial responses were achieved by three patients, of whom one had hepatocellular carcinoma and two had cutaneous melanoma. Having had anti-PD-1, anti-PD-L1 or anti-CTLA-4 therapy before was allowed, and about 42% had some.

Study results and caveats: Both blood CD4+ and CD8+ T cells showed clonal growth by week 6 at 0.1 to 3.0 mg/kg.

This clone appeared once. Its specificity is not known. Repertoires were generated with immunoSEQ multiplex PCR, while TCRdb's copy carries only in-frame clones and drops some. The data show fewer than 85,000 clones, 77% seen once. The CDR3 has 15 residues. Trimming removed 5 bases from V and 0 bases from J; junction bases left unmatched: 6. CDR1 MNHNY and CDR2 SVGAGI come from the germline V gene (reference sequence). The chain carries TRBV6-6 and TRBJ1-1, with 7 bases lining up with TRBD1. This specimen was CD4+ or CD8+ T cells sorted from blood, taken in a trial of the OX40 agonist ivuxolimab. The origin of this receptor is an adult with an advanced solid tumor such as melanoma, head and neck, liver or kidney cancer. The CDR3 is CASSLPRGMNTEAFF. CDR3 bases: TGTGCCAGCAGTCTCCCCAGGGGGATGAACACTGAAGCTTTCTTT.